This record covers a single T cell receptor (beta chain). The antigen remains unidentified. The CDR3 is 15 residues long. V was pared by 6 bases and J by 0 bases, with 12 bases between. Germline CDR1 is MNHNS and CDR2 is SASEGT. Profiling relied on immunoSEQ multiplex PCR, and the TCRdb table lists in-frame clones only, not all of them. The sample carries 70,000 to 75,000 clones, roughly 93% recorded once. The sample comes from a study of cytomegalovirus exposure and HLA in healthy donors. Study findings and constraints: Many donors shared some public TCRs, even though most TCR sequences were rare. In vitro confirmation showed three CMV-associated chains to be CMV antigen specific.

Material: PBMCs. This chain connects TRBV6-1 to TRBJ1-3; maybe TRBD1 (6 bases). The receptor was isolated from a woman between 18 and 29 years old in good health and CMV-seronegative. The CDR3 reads CASSRTVFSGNTIYF. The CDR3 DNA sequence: TGTGCCAGCAGCAGGACAGTGTTCTCTGGAAACACCATATATTTT.